The rows below give T cell receptor beta chains drawn from one sample of a study of cytomegalovirus exposure and HLA in healthy donors. Clones were sequenced by immunoSEQ multiplex PCR, and TCRdb holds only the in-frame ones, with some missing. The sample has some 120,000 clones, 65% to 90% seen once. The sample was PBMCs. The source of these receptors is a woman under 30 in good health and CMV-seropositive. Each CDR3 is given with its conserved first and last residue. A D gene is named only where the DNA matches it firmly. Some rows mark clone size as missing; the rest say once, few, many or name a class of expanded clone.

J gene: TRBJ2-3
clone size: -
D gene: -
V gene: TRBV5-1
CDR3 DNA: TGCGCCAGCAGCGGCGGAAACTTCTTCACAGATACGCAGTATTTT
CDR3 protein: CASSGGNFFTDTQYF

J gene: TRBJ2-5
clone size: -
D gene: TRBD1
V gene: TRBV5-4
CDR3 DNA: TGTGCCAGCAGCCCCGGGACAGGGGGAGAGACCCAGTACTTC
CDR3 protein: CASSPGTGGETQYF

J gene: TRBJ1-2
clone size: -
D gene: TRBD1
V gene: TRBV10-1
CDR3 DNA: TGCGCCAGCAGCGCCGGGACAGACCTATCTGGCTACACCTTC
CDR3 protein: CASSAGTDLSGYTF

J gene: TRBJ1-2
clone size: -
D gene: TRBD1
V gene: TRBV4-1
CDR3 DNA: TGCGCCAGCAGCCAAATCGGGACAGGGGAAAGAGGCTACACCTTC
CDR3 protein: CASSQIGTGERGYTF

J gene: TRBJ2-7
clone size: -
D gene: -
V gene: TRBV19
CDR3 DNA: TGTGCCAGTAGGAAACCTCTGACTAGATCCTACGAGCAGTACTTC
CDR3 protein: CASRKPLTRSYEQYF

J gene: TRBJ2-3
clone size: -
D gene: TRBD2
V gene: TRBV4-1
CDR3 DNA: TGCGCCAGCAGCCAAGATCCGGGGGGTACAGATACGCAGTATTTT
CDR3 protein: CASSQDPGGTDTQYF

J gene: TRBJ2-5
clone size: few
D gene: TRBD2
V gene: TRBV7-9
CDR3 DNA: TGTGCCAGCAGCTTAACCGCCCTTGGAGAGGGAGGGGAGACCCAGTACTTC
CDR3 protein: CASSLTALGEGGETQYF

J gene: TRBJ2-5
clone size: -
D gene: TRBD1
V gene: TRBV10-1
CDR3 DNA: TGCGCCAGCAGTGACGACAGGGGAGGAGAGACCCAGTACTTC
CDR3 protein: CASSDDRGGETQYF

J gene: TRBJ1-2
clone size: -
D gene: -
V gene: TRBV18
CDR3 DNA: TGTGCCAGCTCACCATACACGTCTTTCGCTAACTATGGCTACACCTTC
CDR3 protein: CASSPYTSFANYGYTF

J gene: TRBJ1-2
clone size: -
D gene: -
V gene: TRBV7-9
CDR3 DNA: TGTGCCATCCCTCGTGCTAGTGGCTACACCTTC
CDR3 protein: CAIPRASGYTF

J gene: TRBJ1-2
clone size: once
D gene: -
V gene: TRBV15
CDR3 DNA: TGTGCCACCAGCAGGCAGGGGACGCCCGGAAGGGGTGGCTACACCTTC
CDR3 protein: CATSRQGTPGRGGYTF

J gene: TRBJ1-1
clone size: once
D gene: -
V gene: TRBV2
CDR3 DNA: TGTGCCGCGCAGACAGAGTTGAACACTGAAGCTTTCTTT
CDR3 protein: CAAQTELNTEAFF

J gene: TRBJ2-1
clone size: -
D gene: TRBD1
V gene: TRBV5-1
CDR3 DNA: TGCGCCAGCAGTGGGGGACAGGGGCGATACAATGAGCAGTTCTTC
CDR3 protein: CASSGGQGRYNEQFF

J gene: TRBJ2-7
clone size: -
D gene: -
V gene: TRBV27
CDR3 DNA: TGTGCCAGCGGCAGAGGGCCCCACTACGAGCAGTACTTC
CDR3 protein: CASGRGPHYEQYF

J gene: TRBJ2-1
clone size: -
D gene: TRBD2
V gene: TRBV5-4
CDR3 DNA: TGTGCCAGCAGCGCCCCGGATAGCGGGGATTCCGGTGAGCAGTTCTTC
CDR3 protein: CASSAPDSGDSGEQFF

J gene: TRBJ2-7
clone size: -
D gene: TRBD2
V gene: TRBV6-1
CDR3 DNA: TGTGCCAGCGGACCTGGAGCGGGGGGCCCCTCCGAGCAGTACTTC
CDR3 protein: CASGPGAGGPSEQYF

J gene: TRBJ1-1
clone size: -
D gene: -
V gene: TRBV20-1
CDR3 DNA: TGCAGTGCGCCGTACTTCACTGAAGCTTTCTTT
CDR3 protein: CSAPYFTEAFF

J gene: TRBJ2-7
clone size: -
D gene: -
V gene: TRBV7-2
CDR3 DNA: TGTGCCAGCGTCCCAGACAGGAGCTCCTACGAGCAGTACTTC
CDR3 protein: CASVPDRSSYEQYF

J gene: TRBJ2-7
clone size: -
D gene: -
V gene: TRBV2
CDR3 DNA: TGTGCCAGCAGTGCCGCCTACGAGCAGTACTTC
CDR3 protein: CASSAAYEQYF

J gene: TRBJ2-2
clone size: -
D gene: -
V gene: TRBV9
CDR3 DNA: TGTGCCAGCAGCGTAGAAGGGACACCTTTCTTGAACACCGGGGAGCTGTTTTTT
CDR3 protein: CASSVEGTPFLNTGELFF

J gene: TRBJ1-4
clone size: -
D gene: TRBD1
V gene: TRBV7-9
CDR3 DNA: TGTGCCAGCAGACTTACCGGGACAGGCAATGAAAAACTGTTTTTT
CDR3 protein: CASRLTGTGNEKLFF

J gene: TRBJ1-2
clone size: once
D gene: -
V gene: TRBV27
CDR3 DNA: TGTGCCAGCAGTTTTAGCCTCTCTAACTATGGCTACACCTTC
CDR3 protein: CASSFSLSNYGYTF

J gene: TRBJ1-6
clone size: -
D gene: -
V gene: TRBV7-2
CDR3 DNA: TGTGCCAGCAGACTCTCAGGGAATTCACCCCTCCACTTT
CDR3 protein: CASRLSGNSPLHF

J gene: TRBJ2-1
clone size: few
D gene: -
V gene: TRBV7-2
CDR3 DNA: TGTGCCAGCAGCCATGGGGGGTGGGGGGGCTCGAATGAGCAGTTCTTC
CDR3 protein: CASSHGGWGGSNEQFF

J gene: TRBJ1-4
clone size: -
D gene: TRBD1
V gene: TRBV4-1
CDR3 DNA: TGCGCCAGCAGCTCGGGACAGCTTAATGAAAAACTGTTTTTT
CDR3 protein: CASSSGQLNEKLFF

J gene: TRBJ2-7
clone size: once
D gene: -
V gene: TRBV28
CDR3 DNA: TGTGCCAGCAAAGCAGGGCCCCCCTACGAGCAGTACTTC
CDR3 protein: CASKAGPPYEQYF

J gene: TRBJ2-7
clone size: -
D gene: -
V gene: TRBV30
CDR3 DNA: TGTGCCTGGAGCCAGCACGGGGGGCGATCCTACGAGCAGTACTTC
CDR3 protein: CAWSQHGGRSYEQYF

J gene: TRBJ2-7
clone size: -
D gene: TRBD1
V gene: TRBV4-1
CDR3 DNA: TGCGCCAGCAGCCAAGCACTAGGGACAGGGCTTAGATACGAGCAGTACTTC
CDR3 protein: CASSQALGTGLRYEQYF

J gene: TRBJ1-2
clone size: -
D gene: TRBD1
V gene: TRBV29-1
CDR3 DNA: TGCAGCGTCGACAACACCGGGACAGGGGGCTTCGGCACCTTC
CDR3 protein: CSVDNTGTGGFGTF

J gene: TRBJ2-7
clone size: -
D gene: TRBD1
V gene: TRBV10-3
CDR3 DNA: TGTGCCATCAGTGGCCTTACTAACAGGGGGCTTCTTAACGAGCAGTACTTC
CDR3 protein: CAISGLTNRGLLNEQYF

J gene: TRBJ2-1
clone size: -
D gene: -
V gene: TRBV4-2
CDR3 DNA: TGTGCCAGCAGCCAACTCCGGGACTCTCATAGCTCCTACAATGAGCAGTTCTTC
CDR3 protein: CASSQLRDSHSSYNEQFF

J gene: TRBJ1-5
clone size: -
D gene: -
V gene: TRBV5-6
CDR3 DNA: TGTGCCAGCAGCCCGGGACAAGGGGCAGGTCAGCCCCAGCATTTT
CDR3 protein: CASSPGQGAGQPQHF

J gene: TRBJ2-5
clone size: -
D gene: -
V gene: TRBV11-2
CDR3 DNA: TGTGCCAGCAGCTTGTCAGGAAGCGAGACCCAGTACTTC
CDR3 protein: CASSLSGSETQYF

J gene: TRBJ2-6
clone size: -
D gene: -
V gene: TRBV2
CDR3 DNA: TGTGCCAGCAGGGCCCTCTCTGGGGCCAACGTCCTGACTTTC
CDR3 protein: CASRALSGANVLTF

J gene: TRBJ1-1
clone size: -
D gene: -
V gene: TRBV5-1
CDR3 DNA: TGCGCCAGCAGCTTGAGTAGGGGGAACACTGAAGCTTTCTTT
CDR3 protein: CASSLSRGNTEAFF

J gene: TRBJ1-6
clone size: once
D gene: -
V gene: TRBV28
CDR3 DNA: TGTGCCAGCAGTTCTTCTTTCTCCTATAATTCACCCCTCCACTTT
CDR3 protein: CASSSSFSYNSPLHF

J gene: TRBJ2-5
clone size: -
D gene: TRBD2
V gene: TRBV2
CDR3 DNA: TGTGCCAGCAGCGAGATGGGCGGGGGAGTCCAAGAGACCCAGTACTTC
CDR3 protein: CASSEMGGGVQETQYF

J gene: TRBJ2-3
clone size: -
D gene: TRBD2
V gene: TRBV5-1
CDR3 DNA: TGCGCCAGCAGCTTGGTGACTAGCGGGGATACGCAGTATTTT
CDR3 protein: CASSLVTSGDTQYF

J gene: TRBJ2-2
clone size: -
D gene: -
V gene: TRBV9
CDR3 DNA: TGTGCCAGCAGCGTTTCAGGGGCAAGCGGGGAGCTGTTTTTT
CDR3 protein: CASSVSGASGELFF

J gene: TRBJ2-7
clone size: -
D gene: -
V gene: TRBV29-1
CDR3 DNA: TGCAGCTCGGCCCTAGGGGACGAGCAGTACTTC
CDR3 protein: CSSALGDEQYF

J gene: TRBJ1-5
clone size: -
D gene: -
V gene: TRBV7-9
CDR3 DNA: TGTGCCAGCAGCTCCCGTTATAGCAATCAGCCCCAGCATTTT
CDR3 protein: CASSSRYSNQPQHF

J gene: TRBJ1-1
clone size: -
D gene: -
V gene: TRBV19
CDR3 DNA: TGTGCCAGTAGTCAGGCAGGGACTGGTTGGACTGAAGCTTTCTTT
CDR3 protein: CASSQAGTGWTEAFF

J gene: TRBJ2-2
clone size: few
D gene: TRBD1
V gene: TRBV25-1
CDR3 DNA: TGTGCCAGCAGTGAAACGACAGGGGAAGTAAGCGGGGAGCTGTTTTTT
CDR3 protein: CASSETTGEVSGELFF

J gene: TRBJ2-7
clone size: -
D gene: -
V gene: TRBV10-2
CDR3 DNA: TGCGCCAGCGGGAGAGTCTCCTACGAGCAGTACTTC
CDR3 protein: CASGRVSYEQYF

J gene: TRBJ2-5
clone size: -
D gene: TRBD1
V gene: TRBV7-9
CDR3 DNA: TGTTCCAGCAGCTCGACCGGGACAGGGGGCGCGGAGACCCAGTACTTC
CDR3 protein: CSSSSTGTGGAETQYF

J gene: TRBJ1-6
clone size: -
D gene: TRBD1
V gene: TRBV7-9
CDR3 DNA: TGTTCCAGCAGCGTGTCGGGGACAGGGGGAAATTCACCCCTCCACTTT
CDR3 protein: CSSSVSGTGGNSPLHF

J gene: TRBJ2-1
clone size: -
D gene: TRBD2
V gene: TRBV7-3
CDR3 DNA: TGTGCCAGCAGCTTATGGACTAGCGGGGGGGTAGGTGAGCAGTTCTTC
CDR3 protein: CASSLWTSGGVGEQFF

J gene: TRBJ1-1
clone size: -
D gene: TRBD1
V gene: TRBV18
CDR3 DNA: TGTGCCAGCTCACCAGGGACAGGGAACACTGAAGCTTTCTTT
CDR3 protein: CASSPGTGNTEAFF

J gene: TRBJ1-2
clone size: -
D gene: TRBD1
V gene: TRBV7-9
CDR3 DNA: TGTTCCAGCAGCTTATTAGGGGGCGGCGGCTACACCTTC
CDR3 protein: CSSSLLGGGGYTF

J gene: TRBJ1-6
clone size: -
D gene: -
V gene: TRBV21-1
CDR3 DNA: TGTGCCAGCAGAGTTAAGGGGTCCCAATTGGCCCTCCACTTT
CDR3 protein: CASRVKGSQLALHF

J gene: TRBJ1-6
clone size: -
D gene: TRBD1
V gene: TRBV12-5
CDR3 DNA: TGTGCTAGTGGTTTGTCGCCGGACAGGAATAATTCACCCCTCCACTTT
CDR3 protein: CASGLSPDRNNSPLHF

J gene: TRBJ2-5
clone size: -
D gene: -
V gene: TRBV2
CDR3 DNA: TGTGCCAGCAGGGCGGGGGCCGTAGAGACCCAGTACTTC
CDR3 protein: CASRAGAVETQYF

J gene: TRBJ2-7
clone size: -
D gene: -
V gene: TRBV25-1
CDR3 DNA: TGTGCCAGCAGTGCCCCGAGGGGACTCTACGAGCAGTACTTC
CDR3 protein: CASSAPRGLYEQYF

J gene: TRBJ1-3
clone size: once
D gene: TRBD1
V gene: TRBV30
CDR3 DNA: TGTGCCTGGAGTGGCCTACAGGGGGCGGCGGGAAACACCATATATTTT
CDR3 protein: CAWSGLQGAAGNTIYF